This TCR beta chain was identified during a study of T cell responses to AZD1222 COVID-19 vaccine. The CDR3 consists of 16 residues. CDR1 is MNHNS and CDR2 is SASEGT in the germline V gene. V gave up 4 bases and J gave up 4 bases, with 19 bases separating them. A word on this clone: What it binds is not known.

Produced via immunoSEQ multiplex PCR; TCRdb's table is partial and in-frame only. Of over 150,000 clones in the sample, approximately 93% are singletons; the top ten hold around 1%. General study findings and limits: Clonal diversity was possibly underestimated; the donors were predominantly white British and more often female. Among vaccine-associated CD4 TCRs, coverage spanned spike, with dominance at 160-218 and 743-854. Nearly half of the spike-specific TCRs reportedly recognize variant regions that carry no mutations.

The chain combines TRBV6-1 with TRBJ1-2; D possibly corresponds to TRBD1 (6 bases). This clonotype was sampled from an adult who received the AZD1222 COVID-19 vaccine. Material: peripheral blood, obtained 28 days after the second AZD1222 dose. For the CDR3, the DNA is TGTGCCAGCAGTGCGGACAGCGCCCCCCTTCCCTATGGCTACACCTTC. This sequence encodes CASSADSAPLPYGYTF.